These 20 T cell receptor beta chains originate from one sample sequenced in a study of early T cells in non-severe SARS-CoV-2 infection. MiXCR, run by TCRdb on the 5' RACE reads, gives a single entry per CDR3 protein. Here the sample spans around 25,000 distinct CDR3 sequences, approximately 5% being singletons. What was sequenced was whole blood. Every receptor here comes from an adult who was a healthcare worker with PCR-confirmed SARS-CoV-2 infection or an uninfected control (not recorded which).

This chain joins TRBV11-2 and TRBJ2-1, with TRBD2 matching 7 bases. Per germline, CDR1 SGHAT and CDR2 FQNNGV. CDR3 length: 13 amino acids. Trimming removed 5 bases from V and 15 bases from J; junction bases left unmatched: 13. Here the CDR3 reads CASSLLFERGPFF. The CDR3, as DNA: TGTGCCAGCAGCCTCCTTTTCGAGCGGGGCCCGTTCTTC.

The chain uses TRBV28 and TRBJ1-6; TRBD1 aligns across 8 bases. V lost 6 bases and J lost 0; bases outside the gene matches: 13. The CDR3 extends over 19 amino acids. The V gene's germline CDR1 is MDHEN and CDR2 SYDVKM. The CDR3 DNA is TGTGCCAGCAGCAACCCCCGGCAGGGGGCTAGCTCCTATAATTCACCCCTCCACTTT. Translated: CASSNPRQGASSYNSPLHF.

This clonotype has at least ten counts. The chain joins TRBV4-2 to TRBJ2-1, with 7 bases aligning to TRBD1. Germline V gives CDR1 LGHNA, CDR2 YNFKEQ. With 4 bases clipped from V and 8 bases from J, the junction kept 11 bases outside the gene matches. This CDR3 is built from 15 residues. The CDR3: CASSPVTGQLDEQFF. CDR3 bases: TGTGCCAGCAGCCCCGTGACAGGGCAACTCGATGAGCAGTTCTTC.

This clonotype came up many times. The gene calls are TRBV19 and TRBJ1-5; TRBD1 agrees at 7 bases. Unmatched junction bases numbered 3, after V lost 3 bases and J lost 1 base. Looked up from germline, CDR1 is LNHDA and CDR2 is SQIVND (reference sequence). The CDR3 has 15 amino acids. CDR3 sequence (DNA): TGTGCCAGTAGTATCAGCAGGGGGAGCAATCAGCCCCAGCATTTT. Translating it yields CASSISRGSNQPQHF.

The chain employs TRBV2 and TRBJ1-2; D unresolved. V was shortened by 6 bases and J by 0 bases, with 17 bases between the two germline ends. The CDR3 covers 16 residues. Germline CDR1 and CDR2: SNHLY and FYNNEI. The CDR3 region has the DNA TGTGCCAGCAGGGATACTTTAGAAGATGCTAACTATGGCTACACCTTC. Its translation is CASRDTLEDANYGYTF.

This clonotype was observed many times. The chain couples TRBV4-1 to TRBJ1-1, with D uncertain. The CDR3 consists of 13 residues. Germline CDR1 MGHRA, CDR2 YSYEKL. The V end was cut by 0 bases, the J end by 8 bases, with 10 bases between. CDR3 nucleotide sequence: TGCGCCAGCAGCCAAGATGGGGAACAGGAAGCTTTCTTT. As protein: CASSQDGEQEAFF.

The table lists this clonotype with many counts. The chain has TRBV5-1 and TRBJ1-2, with D hard to call. This CDR3 is built from 14 residues. V dropped 7 bases and J dropped 6 bases, with 19 bases sitting between them. Germline V gene data show CDR1 as SGHRS and CDR2 as YFSETQ. The CDR3 here is CASRIVSSLDGYTF. CDR3 nucleotides: TGCGCCAGCCGGATCGTCAGCTCTCTCGATGGCTACACCTTC.

This chain uses TRBV28 with TRBJ2-7, with 12 positions matching TRBD1. The CDR3 extends over 17 amino acids. Germline CDR1 reads MDHEN; CDR2 reads SYDVKM. The J segment lost 6 bases and the V segment lost 1 base, leaving 10 bases of the junction unmatched. For the CDR3, the DNA is TGTGCCAGCAGTTTATCAGAGTCGGGACAGGGGGCCTTCGAGCAGTACTTC. Translated, it gives CASSLSESGQGAFEQYF.

The table lists this clonotype with many counts. The chain is built from TRBV5-6 and TRBJ1-6; D is ambiguous. The germline V gene encodes CDR1 SGHDT and CDR2 YYEEEE. Trimming removed 1 base at V and 9 bases at J, with 11 bases between. The CDR3 length is 14 residues. The CDR3 DNA follows: TGTGCCAGCAGCTTGTTCCTTCGAAGTTCACCCCTCCACTTT. Translation gives CASSLFLRSSPLHF.

This clonotype is categorized as medium-sized (0.01 to 0.1%). The V and J genes are TRBV27 and TRBJ1-5; D call uncertain. Germline assignment: CDR1 MNHEY and CDR2 SMNVEV (reference sequence). Trimming left V 5 bases short and J 5 bases short, with 13 bases between. This CDR3 is built from 14 residues. The CDR3 region is CASSASSFDQPQHF. In DNA, the CDR3 is TGTGCCAGCAGTGCCTCCTCCTTCGATCAGCCCCAGCATTTT.

This clonotype was observed many times. The V and J genes are TRBV6-1 and TRBJ1-1; D remains ambiguous. CDR3 length: 13 residues. Trimming took off 4 bases at V and 0 bases at J, with 6 bases between the two ends. Germline V gene data show CDR1 as MNHNS and CDR2 as SASEGT. The CDR3 DNA is TGTGCCAGCAGTGCCAATATGAACACTGAAGCTTTCTTT. Encoded protein: CASSANMNTEAFF.

This clonotype was seen at least ten times. V and J are TRBV4-2 and TRBJ2-3; perhaps TRBD2 as D (6 bases). The CDR3 spans 15 residues. The V and J ends lost 2 bases and 3 bases respectively, with 12 bases between them. The germline CDR1 and CDR2 sequences are LGHNA and YNFKEQ. This chain's CDR3 is CASSQPGLPTDTQYF. As DNA, the CDR3 is TGTGCCAGCAGCCAACCGGGACTTCCGACAGATACGCAGTATTTT.

This clonotype has a count of ten or more. The V call is TRBV10-3, the J call TRBJ2-2; 8 bases are a match to TRBD1. Losses at the gene ends were 6 bases for V and 4 bases for J; bases not matched to a gene: 4. This CDR3 is 14 amino acids long. Germline CDR1 reads ENHRY; CDR2 reads SYGVKD. The CDR3 nucleotides read TGTGCCATCAGACCGACAGGGGCCACCGGGGAGCTGTTTTTT. It yields the protein CAIRPTGATGELFF.

This clonotype was counted ten times or more. The chain links TRBV27 to TRBJ2-7; 14 bases are shared with TRBD2. Trimming cost V 4 bases and J 0 bases; bases outside gene matches: 11. This CDR3 is built from 19 residues. Germline V lookup: CDR1 MNHEY, CDR2 SMNVEV (reference sequence). CDR3 coding DNA: TGTGCCAGCAGTTCCTCACCCGGACTAGCGGGGGGTTCCTCCTACGAGCAGTACTTC. As protein: CASSSSPGLAGGSSYEQYF.

The table lists this clonotype with many counts. The genes are TRBV7-6 and TRBJ2-2, with 8 bases lining up with TRBD2. After removal of 2 bases from V and 5 bases from J, the junction contained 10 bases not matched to a gene. The CDR3 has 17 amino acids. Germline V gene lookup returns CDR1 SGHVS and CDR2 FNYEAQ. The CDR3 region is CASSLLREGLMTGELFF. The CDR3 DNA reads as TGTGCCAGCAGCTTACTCCGGGAGGGCCTTATGACCGGGGAGCTGTTTTTT.

The CDR3 DNA reads as TGTGCCAGCAGTCGCATGACAGGGGAGGGAATATACACTGAAGCTTTCTTT. Amino acid sequence: CASSRMTGEGIYTEAFF. V gene TRBV28 combines with J gene TRBJ1-1; 8 nucleotides match TRBD1. Germline V CDR1 and CDR2: MDHEN, SYDVKM. J lost 3 bases, V lost 5 bases, and 14 bases had no gene match. The CDR3 has 17 amino acids.

This clonotype has a count of ten or more. The chain combines TRBV6-2 or TRBV6-3 with TRBJ2-3; TRBD2 aligns across 10 bases. The V gene's germline CDR1 is MNHEY and CDR2 SVGEGT. Losses at the gene ends were 8 bases for V and 0 bases for J; bases not matched to a gene: 11. The CDR3 is 17 residues long. The DNA of the CDR3 is TGTGCCAGCTCTAAGCGGGGGGGCCCGACTAGCACAGATACGCAGTATTTT. Translating gives CASSKRGGPTSTDTQYF.

This clonotype was counted at least ten times. This chain uses TRBV20-1 with TRBJ2-3; 9 bases line up with TRBD2. The CDR3 extends over 15 amino acids. J gave up 3 bases and V 3 bases, and 7 bases lay outside the gene matches. Germline CDR1 and CDR2: DFQATT and SNEGSKA (reference sequence). DNA for the CDR3: TGCAGTGCTAGCAGGACTAGCGCTTATACAGATACGCAGTATTTT. Its protein is CSASRTSAYTDTQYF.

This clonotype has a count of ten or more. The CDR3 here is CASSFTGGLSMGSNQPQHF. The CDR3 region has the DNA TGTGCCAGCAGCTTTACAGGGGGACTCTCGATGGGTAGCAATCAGCCCCAGCATTTT. The rearrangement links TRBV7-2 to TRBJ1-5; 8 nucleotides agree with TRBD1. The CDR3 contains 19 residues. Germline-derived CDR1 and CDR2 are SGHTA and FQGNSA. J gave up 0 bases and V 3 bases, and 13 bases lay outside the gene matches.

Worth noting for this clonotype: A much larger clone lies one base from this, so it may be a read error. Since the CDR3 does not end with the conserved phenylalanine or tryptophan, this likely comes from a read error. V and J are TRBV19 and TRBJ1-1, with 8 nucleotides matching TRBD1. CDR1 and CDR2 from the germline V gene are LNHDA and SQIVND (reference sequence). The CDR3 is made up of 15 amino acids. Trimming cost V 4 bases and J 1 base; bases outside gene matches: 5. The CDR3 loop reads CASSTGQGSNTEAFS. The CDR3 nucleotides read TGTGCCAGTAGTACAGGACAGGGTTCGAACACTGAAGCTTTCTCT.